The 15 T cell receptor beta chains given below trace back to one sample, sequenced in a study of blood T cell repertoires in COVID-19. Repertoires were generated with immunoSEQ multiplex PCR, while TCRdb's copy carries only in-frame clones and drops some. The sample consists of roughly 350,000 clones, about 89% of them appearing once. The material sequenced was peripheral blood. Receptors originate from a woman in her thirties with COVID-19, enrolled during active disease.

Points on this clone: Other DNA sequences in this specimen translate into the identical CDR3. The chain has TRBV19 and TRBJ2-5, with 7 nucleotides matching TRBD2. The J segment lost 4 bases and the V segment lost 5 bases, leaving 4 bases of the junction unmatched. Germline CDR1 is LNHDA and CDR2 is SQIVND (reference sequence). The CDR3 runs to 13 residues. The CDR3 is CASSGREVETQYF. The CDR3 DNA reads TGTGCCAGTAGTGGCCGGGAGGTAGAGACCCAGTACTTC.

This clone occurred once. This rearrangement joins TRBV9 to TRBJ1-5; a weak D match, TRBD1 (5 bases). V dropped 4 bases and J dropped 5 bases, with 13 bases sitting between them. This CDR3 is 14 amino acids long. Germline V gene sequence: CDR1 SGDLS, CDR2 YYNGEE. The CDR3 nucleotides are TGTGCCAGCAGCCCACAACCGGGGGATCAGCCCCAGCATTTT. This gives the protein CASSPQPGDQPQHF.

Note on this clone: The junction does not match germline at one end; this may be a read error. This sequence joins TRBV29-1 and TRBJ2-5; D possibly corresponds to TRBD1 (5 bases). CDR3 size: 13 residues. Germline V gives CDR1 SQVTM, CDR2 ANQGSEA. The CDR3 loop is CSGEGHGQETQYF. For the CDR3, the DNA is TGCAGCGGTGAAGGACACGGACAAGAGACCCAGTACTTC.

The chain joins TRBV7-9 to TRBJ2-5; TRBD1 agrees at 10 bases. The V segment lost 8 bases and the J segment 4 bases; nucleotides outside the gene matches: 10. The CDR3 is 15 residues long. Germline V CDR1 and CDR2: SEHNR, FQNEAQ (reference sequence). The CDR3 nucleotides read TGTGCCAGCTCTCCCCCGGGACAGGGGCGAGAGACCCAGTACTTC. Translation: CASSPPGQGRETQYF.

This clone showed up just once. CDR3 coding DNA: TGTGCCAGCAGCGTAGGGTATAGGACAGACACCGGGGAGCTGTTTTTT. Translated: CASSVGYRTDTGELFF. The rearrangement links TRBV9 to TRBJ2-2, with TRBD1 as a possible D gene (6 bases). Germline V gene sequence: CDR1 SGDLS, CDR2 YYNGEE. CDR3 size: 16 residues. The ends were cut back, 0 bases at V and 3 bases at J, with 12 bases in the middle.

This chain uses TRBV4-2 with TRBJ1-2, with D tentatively TRBD1 (6 bases). The V and J ends lost 0 bases and 7 bases respectively, with 15 bases between them. This CDR3 has 15 residues. In germline, CDR1 is LGHNA, CDR2 YNFKEQ. CDR3 amino acids: CASSQERRGALGYTF. The CDR3 DNA reads TGTGCCAGCAGCCAAGAAAGGCGGGGGGCGCTTGGCTACACCTTC.

The rearrangement uses TRBV19 and TRBJ2-7; 9 positions match TRBD2. This CDR3 is 15 amino acids long. V gave up 3 bases and J gave up 2 bases; unmatched junction bases: 5. Germline V gene sequence: CDR1 LNHDA, CDR2 SQIVND (reference sequence). The CDR3 loop is CASSIGLAGPYEQYF. CDR3 DNA sequence: TGTGCCAGTAGTATCGGGCTAGCGGGACCCTACGAGCAGTACTTC.

The chain has TRBV9 and TRBJ2-1, with D perhaps TRBD1 (6 bases). V was pared by 0 bases and J by 5 bases, with 12 bases between. Germline values: CDR1 SGDLS, CDR2 YYNGEE. The CDR3 runs 15 residues. The CDR3 sequence is CASSVAGGTHNEQFF. The DNA for the CDR3 is TGTGCCAGCAGCGTAGCTGGGGGCACGCACAATGAGCAGTTCTTC.

The genes are TRBV28 and TRBJ1-2, with D tentatively TRBD1 (5 bases). CDR1 and CDR2 from the germline V gene are MDHEN and SYDVKM. CDR3 size: 12 residues. The germline V and J ends were trimmed by 6 bases and 6 bases, with 11 bases remaining between them. The CDR3 sequence is CASSRDSDGYTF. The CDR3, as DNA: TGTGCCAGCAGCAGGGACTCGGATGGCTACACCTTC.

The gene calls are TRBV9 and TRBJ2-4, with 7 bases lining up with TRBD2. V lost 0 bases and J lost 8; bases outside the gene matches: 14. Germline values: CDR1 SGDLS, CDR2 YYNGEE. The CDR3 is made up of 17 amino acids. The CDR3 spells CASSVDVSSSRGDIQYF. The CDR3 nucleotides read TGTGCCAGCAGCGTAGATGTTTCTTCGTCACGGGGGGACATTCAGTACTTC.

This clone was seen just once. V and J are TRBV9 and TRBJ2-5, with 10 nucleotides matching TRBD1. Losses at the gene ends were 3 bases for V and 5 bases for J; bases not matched to a gene: 7. CDR1 and CDR2 from the germline V gene are SGDLS and YYNGEE. The length of the CDR3 is 15 residues. The CDR3 region is CASSAGTGDWETQYF. CDR3 bases: TGTGCCAGCAGCGCCGGGACAGGGGATTGGGAGACCCAGTACTTC.

The genes are TRBV18 and TRBJ2-1; TRBD2 agrees at 8 bases. The length of the CDR3 is 13 residues. CDR1 and CDR2 from the germline V gene are KGHSH and LQKENI. The trim removed 5 bases at V and 5 bases at J, leaving 2 bases unmatched. CDR3 coding DNA: TGTGCCAGCTCATCACTAGCGGACAATGAGCAGTTCTTC. Residues: CASSSLADNEQFF.

The sample holds one count of this clone. The chain employs TRBV7-8 and TRBJ1-5, with 7 bases fitting TRBD1. The CDR3 spans 14 residues. Unmatched junction bases numbered 4, after V lost 4 bases and J lost 4 bases. Germline V gene sequence: CDR1 SGHVS, CDR2 FQNEAQ. CDR3 loop: CASSSTGTNQPQHF. Written as DNA, the CDR3 is TGTGCCAGCAGCTCGACAGGGACAAATCAGCCCCAGCATTTT.

The V call is TRBV28, the J call TRBJ1-3; 10 bases map to TRBD1. CDR3 length: 16 amino acids. With 5 bases clipped from V and 3 bases from J, the junction kept 7 bases outside the gene matches. Germline V gene data show CDR1 as MDHEN and CDR2 as SYDVKM. The CDR3 reads CASSTSGQGVGNTIYF. In DNA form, the CDR3 reads TGTGCCAGCAGTACCTCAGGACAGGGGGTTGGAAACACCATATATTTT.

The gene calls are TRBV25-1 and TRBJ1-2; D remains unclear. Germline CDR1 is MGHDK and CDR2 is SYGVNS. The V and J ends lost 3 bases and 3 bases respectively, with 8 bases between them. The CDR3 has 13 residues. The CDR3: CASSERAHYGYTF. In nucleotides, the CDR3 is TGTGCCAGCAGTGAGCGGGCTCACTATGGCTACACCTTC.